These 8 T cell receptor beta chains were sequenced from one sample in a study of T-cell reconstitution after alpha-beta-depleted transplantation in children (dated by TCRdb to the mid-2010s). Library creation used PCR. Instrument used: Illumina HiSeq 2500. TCR library preparation used molecular barcoding, with unique molecular identifiers applied to normalize quantification of the TCRbeta repertoire. TCRdb applied fastp at Q25 and MiXCR to the public reads, then kept only in-frame beta chains. Each entry is one CDR3 protein sequence, shown with its most common DNA and genes. The sample data list under 250,000 distinct CDR3 sequences, and 20% to 30% of these were observed just once. Roughly 5% of the sample lies in the top ten. Explained via the paper, the treatment or condition label denotes: allogeneic hematopoietic cell transplantation with graft depleted of TCRalphabeta T cells and CD19 B cells.

This material consisted of PBMCs, mostly from graft donor cells, taken 360 days after TCRalphabeta/CD19-depleted stem cell transplant. These receptors came from a female patient aged 2 to 10 who had a stem cell transplant for congenital amegakaryocytic thrombocytopenia, so the T cells may come from the graft donor.

This clonotype was detected only a few times. The chain recombines TRBV7-9 with TRBJ2-7; D uncertain. CDR1 is SEHNR and CDR2 is FQNEAQ in the germline V gene (reference sequence). CDR3 size: 14 residues. V dropped 6 bases and J dropped 5 bases, with 17 bases sitting between them. The CDR3 DNA is TGTGCCAGCAGTCCAACTTATACCCTTAACGAGCAGTACTTC. Its protein is CASSPTYTLNEQYF.

A few counts support this clonotype. The rearrangement links TRBV30 to TRBJ1-6; D might be TRBD1 (5 bases). CDR1 and CDR2 (germline): GTSNPN, SVGIG (reference sequence). The CDR3 extends over 13 amino acids. Deletions cut 2 bases from V and 8 bases from J, with 10 bases between. CDR3 coding DNA: TGTGCCTGGAGTAGGGGTTCTGATTCACCCCTCCACTTT. Amino acid sequence: CAWSRGSDSPLHF.

The chain has TRBV20-1 and TRBJ2-7; TRBD2 matches at 7 bases. Germline V gene data show CDR1 as DFQATT and CDR2 as SNEGSKA (reference sequence). The V segment lost 4 bases and the J segment 3 bases; nucleotides outside the gene matches: 9. CDR3 size: 14 residues. This chain's CDR3 is CSAKRDGANYEQYF. Written as DNA, the CDR3 is TGCAGTGCTAAGCGGGACGGAGCGAACTACGAGCAGTACTTC.

This clonotype was seen ten or more times. The chain carries TRBV5-1 and TRBJ2-6; D gene unclear. Trimming took 6 bases from V and 0 from J, leaving 10 bases between them. The CDR3 runs 15 residues. Germline CDR1 is SGHRS and CDR2 is YFSETQ. DNA for the CDR3: TGCGCCAGCAACACCGTAGGCTCTGGGGCCAACGTCCTGACTTTC. This sequence encodes CASNTVGSGANVLTF. Based on the CDR3 plus reference TRBV5-1 and TRBJ2-6, the full variable domain is KAGVTQTPRYLIKTRGQQVTLSCSPISGHRSVSWYQQTPGQGLQFLFEYFSETQRNKGNFPGRFSGRQFSNSRSEMNVSTLELGDSALYLCASNTVGSGANVLTFGAGSRLTVL.

The chain uses TRBV6-4 and TRBJ1-5; no clear D gene. Trimming pared 3 bases from V and 7 bases from J, leaving 4 bases between. Looked up from germline, CDR1 is MRHNA and CDR2 is SNTAGT. The CDR3 is 11 amino acids. CDR3 coding DNA: TGTGCCAGCAGTGAAACCCAGCCCCAGCATTTT. Translating gives CASSETQPQHF.

This clonotype was seen a handful of times. This chain joins TRBV21-1 and TRBJ1-6; the table names TRBD1, a call not compared with the DNA. TRBV21-1 is tagged as a pseudogene. The CDR3 has 14 residues. The CDR3, as DNA: TGTGCCAGCAGCAACGGACAGTTGAATTCACCCCTCCACTTT. It translates to CASSNGQLNSPLHF.

In this sample, this clonotype turned up a few times. Here the CDR3 DNA reads TGTGCCAGCAGCTCATCTAAAGACAGACCCTACGAGCAGTACTTC. As protein: CASSSSKDRPYEQYF. The chain carries TRBV7-9 and TRBJ2-7; D might be TRBD1 (5 bases). Between the trimmed V and J ends, which lost 4 bases and 2 bases, there was a span of 15 bases. The germline V gene encodes CDR1 SEHNR and CDR2 FQNEAQ (reference sequence). This CDR3 has 15 residues.

The V gene is TRBV29-1, the J gene TRBJ1-1; no firm D call. This CDR3 region has 15 residues. Per the germline V gene, CDR1 is SQVTM and CDR2 is ANQGSEA. V was pared by 5 bases and J by 5 bases, with 21 bases between. The CDR3: CSVQRVRLRGTEAFF. The DNA for the CDR3 is TGCAGCGTTCAGCGCGTCCGGCTGAGAGGAACTGAAGCTTTCTTT.